These 27 T cell receptor beta chains were all obtained from the same sample, sequenced in a study of blood T cell repertoires in COVID-19. Measured with immunoSEQ multiplex PCR; TCRdb has only the in-frame clones, and not every one. The sample consists of approximately 120,000 clones, 84% of them appearing once. The sample was peripheral blood. The receptors here all came from a human donor in a cohort sampled during active COVID-19.

The chain combines TRBV12-3 or TRBV12-4 with TRBJ2-1; TRBD2 matches 12 bases. The CDR3 covers 12 residues. With 3 bases clipped from V and 15 bases from J, the junction kept 3 bases outside the gene matches. The CDR3 loop reads CASSFRTSGVFF. The CDR3 DNA sequence: TGTGCCAGCAGTTTTCGGACTAGCGGGGTGTTCTTC.

The chain has TRBV30 and TRBJ1-4, with D possibly TRBD1 on 6 matching bases. V gave up 3 bases and J gave up 8 bases, with 13 bases separating them. The CDR3 length is 13 residues. CDR1 and CDR2 from the germline V gene are GTSNPN and SVGIG (reference sequence). The CDR3 is CAWRRQGREKLFF. CDR3 bases: TGTGCCTGGAGGCGCCAGGGGAGAGAAAAACTGTTTTTT.

The chain couples TRBV27 to TRBJ1-2; 9 bases line up with TRBD1. The CDR3 runs to 17 residues. Per the germline V gene, CDR1 is MNHEY and CDR2 is SMNVEV (reference sequence). J was trimmed by 1 base and V by 4 bases; bases with no gene match: 10. CDR3 residues: CASSSGTGWDLNYGYTF. The CDR3 DNA follows: TGTGCCAGCAGTTCCGGGACAGGGTGGGACCTTAACTATGGCTACACCTTC.

This clone was seen a handful of times. The chain has TRBV3-1 (or the pseudogene TRBV3-2) and TRBJ1-5; no definite D call. The CDR3 runs to 14 residues. Between the trimmed V and J ends, which lost 4 bases and 3 bases, there was a span of 10 bases. CDR1 LGHDT and CDR2 YNNKEL come from the germline V gene (reference sequence). CDR3 DNA sequence: TGTGCCAGCAGCCCAGTTGACTCCAATCAGCCCCAGCATTTT. It yields the protein CASSPVDSNQPQHF.

CDR3 sequence: CASSTRQPPYEQYF. CDR3 bases: TGCGCCAGCAGCACGAGACAGCCTCCCTACGAGCAGTACTTC. The chain links TRBV5-1 to TRBJ2-7, with a weak D call TRBD1 (5 bases). V was trimmed by 4 bases and J by 2 bases, leaving 13 bases between them. In germline, CDR1 is SGHRS, CDR2 YFSETQ. The CDR3 is 14 amino acids. The full variable domain, in which reference TRBV5-1 and TRBJ2-7 provide the parts outside the CDR3, is KAGVTQTPRYLIKTRGQQVTLSCSPISGHRSVSWYQQTPGQGLQFLFEYFSETQRNKGNFPGRFSGRQFSNSRSEMNVSTLELGDSALYLCASSTRQPPYEQYFGPGTRLTVT.

This chain uses TRBV27 with TRBJ2-7; 9 positions agree with TRBD1. The germline gives CDR1 MNHEY, CDR2 SMNVEV (reference sequence). V lost 6 bases and J lost 2; bases outside the gene matches: 5. This CDR3 region has 14 residues. The CDR3 region has the DNA TGTGCCAGCAGGAGAGGACAGGGGACCTACGAGCAGTACTTC. Protein sequence: CASRRGQGTYEQYF.

This clone was recorded once. The J gene is TRBJ2-7, the V gene TRBV10-3; D unresolved. CDR1 is ENHRY, CDR2 SYGVKD, per germline. The CDR3 sequence is 11 residues long. V gave up 5 bases and J gave up 4 bases, with 6 bases separating them. The CDR3: CAISNLYEQYF. As DNA, the CDR3 is TGTGCCATCAGTAATTTATACGAGCAGTACTTC.

This clone has just a few counts. V gene TRBV19 combines with J gene TRBJ1-1, with D possibly matching TRBD1 (6 bases). Per germline, CDR1 LNHDA and CDR2 SQIVND (reference sequence). This CDR3 comprises 15 residues. Trimming cost V 5 bases and J 0 bases, with 13 bases left between them. CDR3: CASSPSTGMNTEAFF. CDR3 coding DNA: TGTGCCAGTAGTCCCTCGACAGGTATGAACACTGAAGCTTTCTTT. The full variable domain, completed using reference TRBV19 and TRBJ1-1, is DGGITQSPKYLFRKEGQNVTLSCEQNLNHDAMYWYRQDPGQGLRLIYYSQIVNDFQKGDIAEGYSVSREKKESFPLTVTSAQKNPTAFYLCASSPSTGMNTEAFFGQGTRLTVV.

The rearrangement links TRBV29-1 to TRBJ2-3; D might be TRBD1 (6 bases). The V gene's germline CDR1 is SQVTM and CDR2 ANQGSEA. Trimming shortened V by 8 bases and J by 5 bases, and 11 bases separated the two germline ends. The CDR3 length is 11 residues. The CDR3 loop reads CSFEQGDTQYF. CDR3 nucleotide sequence: TGCAGCTTCGAACAGGGAGATACGCAGTATTTT.

This chain links TRBV4-1 with TRBJ2-2; 9 bases are shared with TRBD2. The CDR3 totals 17 residues. Per germline, CDR1 MGHRA and CDR2 YSYEKL. J was trimmed by 0 bases and V by 4 bases; bases with no gene match: 6. The CDR3 reads CASSPERGAPNTGELFF. The CDR3 DNA is TGCGCCAGCAGCCCAGAGCGGGGGGCCCCGAACACCGGGGAGCTGTTTTTT.

The chain carries TRBV4-1 and TRBJ2-6; D may be TRBD2 (6 bases). CDR1 is MGHRA, CDR2 YSYEKL, per germline. This CDR3 region has 19 residues. The V gene lost 0 bases and the J gene lost 2 bases, with 17 bases spanning the gap. The CDR3 DNA reads as TGCGCCAGCAGCCAAGATGTAGTTTCGCGGGGCGCTGGGGCCAACGTCCTGACTTTC. It encodes CASSQDVVSRGAGANVLTF.

The V gene is TRBV3-1 (or the pseudogene TRBV3-2), the J gene TRBJ2-5, with 7 bases that match TRBD1. The CDR3 totals 15 residues. CDR1 and CDR2 (germline): LGHDT, YNNKEL (reference sequence). Losses at the gene ends were 0 bases for V and 2 bases for J; bases not matched to a gene: 3. CDR3 residues: CASSQEGGIQETQYF. CDR3 DNA: TGTGCCAGCAGCCAAGAAGGGGGCATACAAGAGACCCAGTACTTC.

The chain uses TRBV2 and TRBJ2-1; D call uncertain. V dropped 0 bases and J dropped 0 bases, with 6 bases sitting between them. The CDR3 extends over 15 amino acids. Germline CDR1 and CDR2: SNHLY and FYNNEI. CDR3 sequence: CASSEAHSSYNEQFF. CDR3 nucleotides: TGTGCCAGCAGTGAAGCGCATAGCTCCTACAATGAGCAGTTCTTC.

The V call is TRBV10-3, the J call TRBJ2-1; possible D gene TRBD2, 6 bases. Trimming stripped 0 bases from V and 10 bases from J, with 16 bases between. The V gene's germline CDR1 is ENHRY and CDR2 SYGVKD. The CDR3 is 15 residues long. Written as DNA, the CDR3 is TGTGCCATCAGTGAGTCTGAGGGGAGACGGGGGGAGCAGTTCTTC. This codes for CAISESEGRRGEQFF.

This clone was seen a handful of times. This sequence joins TRBV4-1 and TRBJ1-1, with D possibly matching TRBD1 (5 bases). Germline values: CDR1 MGHRA, CDR2 YSYEKL. CDR3 length: 14 amino acids. The V end lost 3 bases, the J end lost 5 bases, and 13 bases lay between the germline ends. The CDR3 DNA reads TGCGCCAGCAGCCATCCCGGGGGACGGACTGAAGCTTTCTTT. The encoded protein is CASSHPGGRTEAFF.

This clone was counted a single time. The rearrangement links TRBV19 to TRBJ1-6, with D perhaps TRBD1 (6 bases). CDR3 length: 13 amino acids. Trimming pared 5 bases from V and 10 bases from J, leaving 12 bases between. The germline V gene encodes CDR1 LNHDA and CDR2 SQIVND (reference sequence). The CDR3, as DNA: TGTGCCAGTAGTTTCCCAGGGGTCTCACCCCTCCACTTT. Translated: CASSFPGVSPLHF.

The chain couples TRBV28 to TRBJ1-5, with D possibly being TRBD1 (5 bases). CDR1 is MDHEN, CDR2 SYDVKM, per germline. CDR3 length equals 14 residues. Between the trimmed V and J ends, which lost 3 bases and 6 bases, there was a span of 12 bases. The CDR3 nucleotides are TGTGCCAGCAGTTTGACAGCCGGCGGTCAGCCCCAGCATTTT. Protein sequence: CASSLTAGGQPQHF.

In DNA form, the CDR3 reads TGTGCCAGCAGTATAGAGCGCCGCACAGATACGCAGTATTTT. Translation: CASSIERRTDTQYF. The rearrangement links TRBV2 to TRBJ2-3, with no clear D. V shed 5 bases and J shed 1 base, with 10 bases lying between them. CDR1 is SNHLY, CDR2 FYNNEI, per germline. This CDR3 is 14 amino acids long.

V is TRBV4-1 and J is TRBJ2-5, with D possibly matching TRBD2 (7 bases). This CDR3 contains 16 residues. Germline V gene data show CDR1 as MGHRA and CDR2 as YSYEKL. Trimming stripped 4 bases from V and 1 base from J, with 16 bases between. The DNA of the CDR3 is TGCGCCAGCAGCCCAAATCCTGGGGGGGCCCAAGAGACCCAGTACTTC. This translates into CASSPNPGGAQETQYF.

The J gene is TRBJ2-2, the V gene TRBV11-1, with D perhaps TRBD1 (5 bases). The CDR3 runs 13 residues. The germline V gene has CDR1 SGHAT and CDR2 FQDESV (reference sequence). The V end was cut by 7 bases, the J end by 2 bases, with 8 bases between. CDR3 sequence reads: CASTGRNTGELFF. The CDR3 DNA reads TGTGCCAGCACAGGGCGAAACACCGGGGAGCTGTTTTTT.

This clone was seen only a few times. The chain couples TRBV6-1 to TRBJ2-1; 7 positions agree with TRBD2. The CDR3 runs 15 residues. The V segment lost 1 base and the J segment 5 bases; nucleotides outside the gene matches: 5. Germline-derived CDR1 and CDR2 are MNHNS and SASEGT. The CDR3 loop is CASSEVGGTHNEQFF. CDR3 DNA: TGTGCCAGCAGTGAAGTCGGGGGGACTCACAATGAGCAGTTCTTC.

For the CDR3, the DNA is TGTGCCAGTAGTATGGCTGGACAGGGATACAATGAGCAGTTCTTC. Protein: CASSMAGQGYNEQFF. The rearrangement links TRBV19 to TRBJ2-1; TRBD1 matches at 8 bases. J gave up 4 bases and V 3 bases, and 5 bases lay outside the gene matches. The CDR3 is 15 amino acids. Germline assignment: CDR1 LNHDA and CDR2 SQIVND (reference sequence).

The J gene is TRBJ2-5, the V gene TRBV7-2, with 9 bases fitting TRBD2. This CDR3 region has 17 residues. The trim removed 6 bases at V and 2 bases at J, leaving 13 bases unmatched. Looked up from germline, CDR1 is SGHTA and CDR2 is FQGNSA. CDR3 DNA sequence: TGTGCCAGCAGTCCTTTATTCAGCGGGGGGAGACAAGAGACCCAGTACTTC. It translates to CASSPLFSGGRQETQYF.

The chain employs TRBV3-1 (or the pseudogene TRBV3-2) and TRBJ1-1; 10 bases map to TRBD1. Germline V lookup: CDR1 LGHDT, CDR2 YNNKEL (reference sequence). After removal of 4 bases from V and 3 bases from J, the junction contained 8 bases not matched to a gene. CDR3 length equals 16 residues. CDR3 in amino acids: CASSRSLGTGDTEAFF. The CDR3 region has the DNA TGTGCCAGCAGCCGATCTCTGGGGACAGGGGACACTGAAGCTTTCTTT.

The rearrangement links TRBV18 to TRBJ2-7; D ambiguous. The ends were cut back, 5 bases at V and 2 bases at J, with 10 bases in the middle. The germline gives CDR1 KGHSH, CDR2 LQKENI. CDR3 length: 13 residues. The CDR3 sequence: CASSSTLTYEQYF. The DNA of the CDR3 is TGTGCCAGCTCATCGACACTTACCTACGAGCAGTACTTC.

The chain is built from TRBV25-1 and TRBJ1-2; the D is unclear. The germline CDR1 and CDR2 sequences are MGHDK and SYGVNS. V lost 2 bases and J lost 4, with 14 bases in between. The CDR3 is 15 amino acids. This chain's CDR3 is CASSEPNSPTYGYTF. The CDR3 nucleotides are TGTGCCAGCAGTGAACCGAATAGCCCCACCTATGGCTACACCTTC.

The V and J genes are TRBV18 and TRBJ1-2; 7 bases line up with TRBD1. V lost 4 bases, J lost 3 bases, and 5 bases stayed unmatched. CDR3 length equals 14 residues. In germline, CDR1 is KGHSH, CDR2 LQKENI. The chain's CDR3 is CASSRAGTDYGYTF. The CDR3 nucleotides read TGTGCCAGCTCACGTGCCGGGACAGACTATGGCTACACCTTC. The complete variable domain, with remaining parts taken from reference TRBV18 and TRBJ1-2, reads NAGVMQNPRHLVRRRGQEARLRCSPMKGHSHVYWYRQLPEEGLKFMVYLQKENIIDESGMPKERFSAEFPKEGPSILRIQQVVRGDSAAYFCASSRAGTDYGYTFGSGTRLTVV.